The clone carrying this T cell receptor beta chain was picked up one time. The data were obtained in a study of technical replicates of blood from a few donors. The junction had 6 bases not matched to a gene; V was cut back by 7 bases and J by 4 bases. The CDR3 runs to 14 residues. Germline V gene sequence: CDR1 GTSNPN, CDR2 SVGIG (reference sequence). The protocol was immunoSEQ multiplex PCR, while the TCRdb copy is restricted to in-frame clones and leaves out a portion. The top ten clones hold 0.4% to 0.5% of a sample with fewer than 85,000 clones, 92% of them seen once. The rearrangement links TRBV30 to TRBJ1-4; TRBD1 aligns across 10 bases. This sequence originates from a human donor in good health. Sequencing was carried out using T cells isolated from PBMCs. CDR3 residues: CASPGQGNNEKLFF. CDR3 DNA sequence: TGTGCCTCCCCGGGACAGGGGAATAATGAAAAACTGTTTTTT.